This T cell receptor beta chain was identified in a study of lymphopenia after photon versus proton radiotherapy. Points on this clone: Its target is not known.

Using immunoSEQ multiplex PCR, the repertoire was profiled, and TCRdb retains in-frame clones only, with some absent. The profile shows about 7,300 clones, 85% to 95% of them singletons. Findings and caveats of the study: Photon-treated patients lost naive T cells and TCR diversity; proton-treated stayed stable.

Germline V gene data show CDR1 as MNHNY and CDR2 as SVGAGI (reference sequence). CDR3 length: 12 amino acids. V shed 11 bases, J shed 10 bases, and the junction held 7 bases outside the gene matches. The sequence was obtained from a woman between 50 and 59 years old with cholangiocarcinoma. The source material was peripheral blood, sampled from a patient treated with photon-based radiotherapy. The chain has TRBV6-6 and TRBJ1-6; TRBD1 aligns across 8 bases. As DNA, the CDR3 is TGTGCCGGAGGGACAGGACAATCACCCCTCCACTTT. This encodes CAGGTGQSPLHF.